One and the same sample provided the 5 T cell receptor beta chains below, sequenced in a study of cytomegalovirus exposure and HLA in healthy donors. Measured with immunoSEQ multiplex PCR; TCRdb has only the in-frame clones, and not every one. The table has some 49,000 clones, about 90% seen once. Sequenced input: PBMCs. Receptors originate from a man younger than 35 in good health and CMV-seronegative.

This clone showed up just once. This chain connects TRBV11-2 to TRBJ2-2; 8 bases match TRBD2. The CDR3 consists of 15 residues. Looked up from germline, CDR1 is SGHAT and CDR2 is FQNNGV. Trimming cost V 1 base and J 8 bases; bases outside gene matches: 6. The CDR3 DNA reads as TGTGCCAGCAGCTTAGTTGGCAGCGGGAGAGGGGAGCTGTTTTTT. Its translation is CASSLVGSGRGELFF.

This clone was seen only once. The J gene is TRBJ2-2, the V gene TRBV25-1; TRBD1 is a possible D gene (6 bases). This CDR3 region has 16 residues. V shed 6 bases and J shed 0 bases, with 14 bases lying between them. CDR1 is MGHDK and CDR2 is SYGVNS in the germline V gene. The CDR3 loop is CASSHRTASNTGELFF. As DNA, the CDR3 is TGTGCCAGCAGCCACAGGACAGCTTCGAACACCGGGGAGCTGTTTTTT.

The J gene is TRBJ2-7, the V gene TRBV6-5, with 9 bases matching TRBD1. This CDR3 comprises 15 residues. Germline V lookup: CDR1 MNHEY, CDR2 SVGAGI. Germline trimming cut 7 bases from V and 3 bases from J; bases unmatched to any gene: 10. The DNA of the CDR3 is TGTGCCAGCACCTTTACCGGGACAGGGAACTACGAGCAGTACTTC. The encoded protein is CASTFTGTGNYEQYF.

This chain links TRBV28 with TRBJ2-1; the D gene is possibly TRBD2 (5 bases). CDR3 length equals 15 residues. Germline CDR1 is MDHEN and CDR2 is SYDVKM. V lost 3 bases, J lost 1 base, and 10 bases lay in between. The CDR3, as DNA: TGTGCCAGCAGTTTTCCGGGAAATTCCTACAATGAGCAGTTCTTC. It specifies CASSFPGNSYNEQFF.

For the CDR3, the DNA is TGTGCCAGCAGTTCCGCGGCGGGCAGGGGGCAAACCAAAAACATTCAGTACTTC. This encodes CASSSAAGRGQTKNIQYF. V usage is TRBV28 and J usage is TRBJ2-4, with 8 bases matching TRBD1. The V segment lost 4 bases and the J segment 2 bases; nucleotides outside the gene matches: 13. This CDR3 contains 18 residues. Looked up from germline, CDR1 is MDHEN and CDR2 is SYDVKM.